This T cell receptor beta chain was recovered during a study of post-analysis software for immune sequencing data. This CDR3 is built from 14 residues. Per germline, CDR1 MNHEY and CDR2 SVGEGT. Trimming left V 0 bases short and J 13 bases short, with 16 bases between. Remarks on this clonotype: The antigen remains undetermined.

Prepared libraries of TCR beta cDNA carried unique molecular identifiers. Roughly 0.5 million cDNA molecules were obtained from roughly 1 to 10 million T cells. TCRdb called the PCR reads again in MiXCR, with one record for every CDR3 protein. The sample records about 430,000 distinct CDR3 sequences, approximately 37% being singletons. Findings of the study overall: Four or five TRBV segments were significantly more frequent in patients than in controls. TRBV5-6, TRBV5-1 and TRBV20-1 were among these segments.

The sequenced material came from blood. The chain recombines TRBV6-2 or TRBV6-3 with TRBJ2-1, with D maybe TRBD2 (6 bases). This receptor was obtained from a girl aged 2-10 years with multiple sclerosis. The CDR3 DNA is TGTGCCAGCAGTTACTCGCGGGGCCTGGAGACCCAGTTCTTC. It specifies CASSYSRGLETQFF.